A single sample is the source of the 2 T cell receptor beta chains below, sequenced in a study of control samples from healthy donors and cancer patients. Measured with immunoSEQ multiplex PCR; TCRdb has only the in-frame clones, and not every one. The sample yields 90,000 to 100,000 clones, approximately 82% seen once. Sample: blood. Receptors were obtained from a man in his fifties or sixties in good health.

This clone was observed a few times. The chain couples TRBV5-4 to TRBJ2-1; unclear D gene. The germline V and J ends were trimmed by 0 bases and 0 bases, with 10 bases remaining between them. Germline lookup yields CDR1 SGHNT and CDR2 YYREEE (reference sequence). The CDR3 extends over 16 amino acids. The DNA for the CDR3 is TGTGCCAGCAGCTTGGCGGCCTCGAGCTCCTACAATGAGCAGTTCTTC. The encoded protein is CASSLAASSSYNEQFF.

This chain links TRBV18 with TRBJ1-1; the match to TRBD1 covers 10 bases. Germline lookup yields CDR1 KGHSH and CDR2 LQKENI. The CDR3 spans 15 residues. With V trimmed by 3 bases and J by 0 bases, 1 base remained unmatched. The CDR3, as DNA: TGTGCCAGCTCACCGGGACAGGGGATGAACACTGAAGCTTTCTTT. Residues: CASSPGQGMNTEAFF.